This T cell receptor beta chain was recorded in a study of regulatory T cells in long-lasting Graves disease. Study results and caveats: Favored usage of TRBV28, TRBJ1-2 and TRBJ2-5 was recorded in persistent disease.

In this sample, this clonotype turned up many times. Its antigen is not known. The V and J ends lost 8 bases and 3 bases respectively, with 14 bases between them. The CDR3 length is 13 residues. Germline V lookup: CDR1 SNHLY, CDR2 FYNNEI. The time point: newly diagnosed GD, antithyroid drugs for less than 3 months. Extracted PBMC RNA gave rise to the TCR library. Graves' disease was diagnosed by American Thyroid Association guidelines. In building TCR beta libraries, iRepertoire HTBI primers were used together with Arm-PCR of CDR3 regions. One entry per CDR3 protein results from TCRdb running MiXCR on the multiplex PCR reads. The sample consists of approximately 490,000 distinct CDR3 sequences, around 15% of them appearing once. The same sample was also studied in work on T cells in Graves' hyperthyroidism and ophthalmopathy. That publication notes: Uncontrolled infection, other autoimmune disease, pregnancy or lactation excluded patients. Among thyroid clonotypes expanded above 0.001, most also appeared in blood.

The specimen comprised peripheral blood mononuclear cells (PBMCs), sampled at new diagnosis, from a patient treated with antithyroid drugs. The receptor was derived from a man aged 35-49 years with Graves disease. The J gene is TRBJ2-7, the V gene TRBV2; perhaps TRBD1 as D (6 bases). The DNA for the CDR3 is TGTGCCAGCGGATCAGGGGCAGGCTACGAGCAGTACTTC. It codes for CASGSGAGYEQYF. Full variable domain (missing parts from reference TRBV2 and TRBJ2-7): EPEVTQTPSHQVTQMGQEVILRCVPISNHLYFYWYRQILGQKVEFLVSFYNNEISEKSEIFDDQFSVERPDGSNFTLKIRSTKLEDSAMYFCASGSGAGYEQYFGPGTRLTVT.